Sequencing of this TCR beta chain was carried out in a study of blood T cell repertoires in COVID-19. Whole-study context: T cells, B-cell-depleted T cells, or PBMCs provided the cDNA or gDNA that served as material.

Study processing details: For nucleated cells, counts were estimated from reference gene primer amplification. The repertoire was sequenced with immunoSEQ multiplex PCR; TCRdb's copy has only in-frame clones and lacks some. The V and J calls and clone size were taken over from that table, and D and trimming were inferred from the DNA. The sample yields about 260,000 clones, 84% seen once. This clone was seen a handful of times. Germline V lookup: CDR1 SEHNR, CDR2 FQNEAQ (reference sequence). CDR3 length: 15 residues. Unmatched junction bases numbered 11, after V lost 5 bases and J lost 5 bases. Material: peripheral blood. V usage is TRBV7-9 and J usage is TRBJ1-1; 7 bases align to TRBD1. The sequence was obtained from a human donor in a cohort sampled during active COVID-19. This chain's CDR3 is CASSHPRGPGTEAFF. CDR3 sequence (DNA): TGTGCCAGCAGCCACCCGAGGGGGCCGGGGACTGAAGCTTTCTTT.